The T cell receptor beta chain described here comes from a study of blood T cell repertoires in COVID-19. Looking at the study overall: Sites in the United States, Italy and Spain provided acute and convalescent COVID-19 samples.

Method: immunoSEQ multiplex PCR; TCRdb's copy keeps in-frame clones and lacks some. The data hold roughly 230,000 clones, with nearly 90% observed a single time. The CDR3 consists of 16 residues. Germline V gene sequence: CDR1 SGHAT, CDR2 FQNNGV. The V gene lost 6 bases and the J gene lost 6 bases, with 22 bases spanning the gap. This clonotype was obtained from a woman aged 55-70 years with COVID-19, enrolled during active disease. The chain uses TRBV11-2 and TRBJ2-3, with D maybe TRBD2 (7 bases). Sequences were obtained from peripheral blood. The CDR3 sequence: CASRPSGGGRTDTQYF. In nucleotides, the CDR3 is TGTGCCAGCAGGCCAAGTGGGGGGGGGCGAACGGATACGCAGTATTTT.